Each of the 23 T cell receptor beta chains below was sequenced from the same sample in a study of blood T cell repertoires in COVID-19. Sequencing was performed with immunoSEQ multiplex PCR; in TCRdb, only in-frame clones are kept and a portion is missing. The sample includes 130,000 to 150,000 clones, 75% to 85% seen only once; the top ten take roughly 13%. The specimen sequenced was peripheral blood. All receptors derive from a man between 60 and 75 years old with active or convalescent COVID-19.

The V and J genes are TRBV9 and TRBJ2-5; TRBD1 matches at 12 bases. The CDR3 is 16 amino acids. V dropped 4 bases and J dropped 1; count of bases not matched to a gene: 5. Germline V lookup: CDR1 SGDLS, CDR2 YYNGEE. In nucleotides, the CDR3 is TGTGCCAGCAGCCCTGGGACAGGGGGCCTCCAAGAGACCCAGTACTTC. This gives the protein CASSPGTGGLQETQYF.

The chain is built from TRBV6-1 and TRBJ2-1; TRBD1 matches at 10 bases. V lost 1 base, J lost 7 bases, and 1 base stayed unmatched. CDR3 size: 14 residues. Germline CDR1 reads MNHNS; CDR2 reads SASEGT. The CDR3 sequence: CASSEGTGGNEQFF. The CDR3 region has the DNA TGTGCCAGCAGTGAAGGGACAGGGGGAAATGAGCAGTTCTTC.

In DNA, the CDR3 is TGTGCCAGCAGCCGCACCGGGACATTCGATAGCAATCAGCCCCAGCATTTT. This gives the protein CASSRTGTFDSNQPQHF. This chain uses TRBV5-6 with TRBJ1-5; D may be TRBD1 (6 bases). Trimming stripped 4 bases from V and 0 bases from J, with 17 bases between. Germline CDR1 reads SGHDT; CDR2 reads YYEEEE. The CDR3 consists of 17 residues.

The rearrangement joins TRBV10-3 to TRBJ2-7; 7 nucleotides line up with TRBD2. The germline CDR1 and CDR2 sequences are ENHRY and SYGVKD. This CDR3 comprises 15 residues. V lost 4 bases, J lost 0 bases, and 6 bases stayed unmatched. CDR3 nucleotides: TGTGCCATCAGTGGTCAGCGGGGACCCTCCTACGAGCAGTACTTC. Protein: CAISGQRGPSYEQYF.

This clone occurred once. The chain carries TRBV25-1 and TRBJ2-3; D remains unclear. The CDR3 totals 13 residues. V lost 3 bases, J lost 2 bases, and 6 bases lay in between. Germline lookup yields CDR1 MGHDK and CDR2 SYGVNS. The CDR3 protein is CASSDSNTDTQYF. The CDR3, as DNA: TGTGCCAGCAGTGACAGTAACACAGATACGCAGTATTTT.

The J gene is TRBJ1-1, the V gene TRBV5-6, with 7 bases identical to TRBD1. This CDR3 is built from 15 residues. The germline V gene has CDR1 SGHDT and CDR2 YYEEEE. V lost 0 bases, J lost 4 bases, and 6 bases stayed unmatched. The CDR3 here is CASSLVVAGGTEAFF. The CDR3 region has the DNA TGTGCCAGCAGCTTGGTAGTGGCAGGGGGCACTGAAGCTTTCTTT.

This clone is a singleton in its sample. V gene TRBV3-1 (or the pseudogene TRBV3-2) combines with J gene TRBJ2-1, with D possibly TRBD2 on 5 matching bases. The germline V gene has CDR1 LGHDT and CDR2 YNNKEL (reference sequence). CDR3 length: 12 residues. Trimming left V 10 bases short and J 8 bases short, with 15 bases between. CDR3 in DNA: TGTGCCACCTCCACCCGGGGAGATGAGCAGTTCTTC. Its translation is CATSTRGDEQFF.

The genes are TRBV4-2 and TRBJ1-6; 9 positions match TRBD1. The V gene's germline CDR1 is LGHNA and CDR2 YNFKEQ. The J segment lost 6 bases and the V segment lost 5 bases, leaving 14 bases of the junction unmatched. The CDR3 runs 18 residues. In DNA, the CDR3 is TGTGCCAGCAGCAACTACCTCCTACAGGGGGCGCCTAATTCACCCCTCCACTTT. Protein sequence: CASSNYLLQGAPNSPLHF.

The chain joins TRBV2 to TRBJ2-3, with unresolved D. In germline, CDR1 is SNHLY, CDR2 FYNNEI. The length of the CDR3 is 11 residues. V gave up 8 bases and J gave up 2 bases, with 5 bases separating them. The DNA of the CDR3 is TGTGCCAGCCTGTACACAGATACGCAGTATTTT. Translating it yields CASLYTDTQYF.

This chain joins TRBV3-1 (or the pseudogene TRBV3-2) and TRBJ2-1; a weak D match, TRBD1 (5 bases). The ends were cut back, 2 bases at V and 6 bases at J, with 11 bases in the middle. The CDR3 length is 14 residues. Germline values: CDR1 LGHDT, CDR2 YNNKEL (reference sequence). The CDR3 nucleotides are TGTGCCAGCAGCCAAAAGTGGGGCGGCAATGAGCAGTTCTTC. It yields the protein CASSQKWGGNEQFF.

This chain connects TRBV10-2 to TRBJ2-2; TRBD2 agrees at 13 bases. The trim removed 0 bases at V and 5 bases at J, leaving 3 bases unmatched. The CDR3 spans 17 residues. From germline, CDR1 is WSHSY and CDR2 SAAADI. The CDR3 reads CASSESKGLAGTGELFF. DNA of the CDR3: TGCGCCAGCAGTGAGTCGAAGGGACTAGCGGGGACCGGGGAGCTGTTTTTT.

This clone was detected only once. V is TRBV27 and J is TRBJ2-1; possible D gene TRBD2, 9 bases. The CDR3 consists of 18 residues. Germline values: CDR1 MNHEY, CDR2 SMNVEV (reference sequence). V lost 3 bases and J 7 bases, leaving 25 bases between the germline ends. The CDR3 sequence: CASSFNRGVSGSLNEQFF. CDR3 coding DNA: TGTGCCAGCAGTTTCAACAGGGGGGTTAGCGGGAGTTTAAATGAGCAGTTCTTC.

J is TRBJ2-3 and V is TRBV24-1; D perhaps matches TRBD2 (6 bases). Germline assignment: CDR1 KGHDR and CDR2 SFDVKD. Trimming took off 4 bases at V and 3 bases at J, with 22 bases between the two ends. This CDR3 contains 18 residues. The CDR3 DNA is TGTGCCACCAGTGAACCCCAACTAAAGAGCGGAGGGACAGATACGCAGTATTTT. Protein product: CATSEPQLKSGGTDTQYF.

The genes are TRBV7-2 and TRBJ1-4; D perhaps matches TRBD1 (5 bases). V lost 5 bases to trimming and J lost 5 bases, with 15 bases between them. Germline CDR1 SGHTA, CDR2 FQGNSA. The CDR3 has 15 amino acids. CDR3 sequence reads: CASSPRGTGNEKLFF. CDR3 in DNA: TGTGCCAGCAGCCCCCGGGGGACGGGGAATGAAAAACTGTTTTTT.

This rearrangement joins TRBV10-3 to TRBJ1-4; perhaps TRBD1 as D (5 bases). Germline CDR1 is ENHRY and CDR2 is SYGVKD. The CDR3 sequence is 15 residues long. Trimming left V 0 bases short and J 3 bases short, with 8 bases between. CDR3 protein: CAISESPGANEKLFF. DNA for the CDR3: TGTGCCATCAGTGAGTCGCCGGGGGCTAATGAAAAACTGTTTTTT.

CDR3 protein: CASSVTDHYGYTF. In DNA, the CDR3 is TGTGCCAGCAGCGTGACAGATCACTATGGCTACACCTTC. The rearrangement uses TRBV5-5 and TRBJ1-2; TRBD1 is a possible D gene (5 bases). V gave up 4 bases and J gave up 3 bases, with 10 bases separating them. This CDR3 is built from 13 residues. Germline lookup yields CDR1 SGHKS and CDR2 YYEKEE (reference sequence).

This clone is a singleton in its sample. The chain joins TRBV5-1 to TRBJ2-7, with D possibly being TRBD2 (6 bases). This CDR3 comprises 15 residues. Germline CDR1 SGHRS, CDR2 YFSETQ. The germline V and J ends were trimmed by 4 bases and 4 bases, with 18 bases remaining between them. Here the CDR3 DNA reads TGCGCCAGCAGCCTGGGGGGAGTCGGCCAGTACGAGCAGTACTTC. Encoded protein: CASSLGGVGQYEQYF.

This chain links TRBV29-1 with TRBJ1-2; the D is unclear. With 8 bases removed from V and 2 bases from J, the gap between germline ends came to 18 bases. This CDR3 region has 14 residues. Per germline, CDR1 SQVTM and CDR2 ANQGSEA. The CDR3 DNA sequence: TGCAGCCTATACTCTCCTAACCTAAACTATGGCTACACCTTC. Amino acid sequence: CSLYSPNLNYGYTF.

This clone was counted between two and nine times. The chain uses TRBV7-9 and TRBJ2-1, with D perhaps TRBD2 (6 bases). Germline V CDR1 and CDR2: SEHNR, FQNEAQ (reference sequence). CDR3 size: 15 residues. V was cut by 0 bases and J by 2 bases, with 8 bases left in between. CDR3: CASSLAGLAYNEQFF. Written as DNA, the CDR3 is TGTGCCAGCAGCTTAGCGGGACTCGCCTACAATGAGCAGTTCTTC.

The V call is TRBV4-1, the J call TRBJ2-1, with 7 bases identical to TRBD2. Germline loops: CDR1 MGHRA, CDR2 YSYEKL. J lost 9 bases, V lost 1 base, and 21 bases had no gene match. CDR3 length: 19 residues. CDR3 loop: CASSQGGGVADRSWVEQFF. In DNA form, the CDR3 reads TGCGCCAGCAGCCAAGGGGGGGGAGTAGCGGACCGATCTTGGGTTGAGCAGTTCTTC.

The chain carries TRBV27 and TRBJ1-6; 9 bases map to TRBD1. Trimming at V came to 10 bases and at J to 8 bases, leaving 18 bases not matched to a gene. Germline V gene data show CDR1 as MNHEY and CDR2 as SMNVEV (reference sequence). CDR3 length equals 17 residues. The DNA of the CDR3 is TGTGCCAAGCAACCTCCGGGACAGGGCCCCAAAGATTCACCCCTCCACTTT. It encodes CAKQPPGQGPKDSPLHF.

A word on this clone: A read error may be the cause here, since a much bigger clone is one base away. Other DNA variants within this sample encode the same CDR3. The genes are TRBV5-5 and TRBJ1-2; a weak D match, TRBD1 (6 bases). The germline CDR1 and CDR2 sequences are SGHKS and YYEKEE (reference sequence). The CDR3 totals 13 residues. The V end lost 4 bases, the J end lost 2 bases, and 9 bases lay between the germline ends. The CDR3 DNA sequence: TGTGCCAGCAGCCCGGACAGAAACTATGGCTACACCTTC. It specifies CASSPDRNYGYTF.

CDR3 sequence: CSASVVEAGGITDTQYF. CDR3 DNA sequence: TGCAGTGCTAGTGTTGTCGAGGCGGGGGGGATCACAGATACGCAGTATTTT. The chain carries TRBV20-1 and TRBJ2-3; TRBD2 matches 9 bases. The CDR3 totals 17 residues. CDR1 and CDR2 (germline): DFQATT, SNEGSKA (reference sequence). V dropped 3 bases and J dropped 2; count of bases not matched to a gene: 12.